The present T cell receptor beta chain was sequenced within a study of graft-versus-host responses after intestinal transplantation. Study-wide context: In this cohort, recipients had multivisceral, liver-intestinal, or isolated intestinal transplants.

Produced via immunoSEQ multiplex PCR; TCRdb's table is partial and in-frame only. The table includes tens of thousands of clones, over 85% detected once. V dropped 3 bases and J dropped 5 bases, with 19 bases sitting between them. The V gene's germline CDR1 is WNHNN and CDR2 SYGVQD (reference sequence). The CDR3 covers 16 residues. This sequence originates from a human patient who received an intestinal transplant, so some T cells may come from the graft donor. V gene TRBV10-1 combines with J gene TRBJ2-5; D might be TRBD2 (7 bases). The starting material was PBMCs, obtained roughly 51 weeks after intestinal transplant. The CDR3 spells CASSDGEGEHGETQYF. CDR3 nucleotide sequence: TGCGCCAGCAGTGACGGGGAGGGGGAGCACGGGGAGACCCAGTACTTC.